A selection of T cell receptor beta chains follows, all from one sample in a study of T cell changes during pregnancy in multiple sclerosis. Sequencing used immunoSEQ multiplex PCR; TCRdb keeps in-frame clones, though not all of them. The table includes 45,000 to 50,000 clones, roughly nine tenths detected once. The material was CD4+ T cells from peripheral blood mononuclear cells, obtained in the second trimester of pregnancy. The receptors were sampled from a female donor in good health, enrolled as a control in a pregnancy study. Each CDR3 is given with its conserved first and last residue. D genes are given only for firm matches. Clone sizes are given selectively: once, few, many, or a class where the clone is expanded.

>TRBV4-3|TRBJ2-1|.|TRBD2
TGCGCCAGCAGCCAAGATCTAACTAGCGGGCCTCTCTTC
CASSQDLTSGPLF
>TRBV5-1|TRBJ1-1|.|TRBD1
TGCGCCAGCAGCGTTTCCGGACAGGGCCACACTGAAGCTTTCTTT
CASSVSGQGHTEAFF
>TRBV2|TRBJ2-7|once|TRBD1
TGTGCCAGCAGTGTAGACAGGGCCTACGAGCAGTACTTC
CASSVDRAYEQYF
>TRBV11-1|TRBJ2-7|few|TRBD2
TGTGCCAGCAGCTTAGATCGTGGGACTAGCGGTACCTACGAGCAGTACTTC
CASSLDRGTSGTYEQYF
>TRBV9|TRBJ2-1|.|.
TGTGCCAGCAGCGTAGCCCCCACAGGGTCTGAGCAGTTCTTC
CASSVAPTGSEQFF
>TRBV9|TRBJ1-4|.|.
TGTGCCAGCAGCGTAGCTGCAACTAATGAAAAACTGTTTTTT
CASSVAATNEKLFF
>TRBV7-8|TRBJ1-4|.|.
TGTGCCAGCAGCTCCACAGGGAGGGGTGAAAAACTGTTTTTT
CASSSTGRGEKLFF
>TRBV15|TRBJ1-5|.|.
TGTGCCACCAGCAGTCCGAGCAACAGGAATCAGCCCCAGCATTTT
CATSSPSNRNQPQHF
>TRBV28|TRBJ2-7|.|.
TGTGCCAGCGCTTGGGGGGGGGCGTCCTACGAGCAGTACTTC
CASAWGGASYEQYF
>TRBV7-2|TRBJ2-7|.|.
TGTGCCAGCAGCTTGGGGGCCTCCAGTGGGGAGCAGTACTTC
CASSLGASSGEQYF
>TRBV18|TRBJ2-5|.|TRBD2
TGTGCCAGCTCACCAGAGCGGGGGCGAGCGGAGACCCAGTACTTC
CASSPERGRAETQYF
>TRBV10-3|TRBJ1-2|.|.
TGTGCCATCAGTGACTCAGGGGAATACTATGGCTACACCTTC
CAISDSGEYYGYTF
>TRBV18|TRBJ1-3|.|.
TGTGCCAGCTCACCATCGGGGGACTCTGGAAACACCATATATTTT
CASSPSGDSGNTIYF
>TRBV2|TRBJ1-5|.|.
TGTGCCACCGGGAATTGGAGCAATCAGCCCCAGCATTTT
CATGNWSNQPQHF
>TRBV10-3|TRBJ1-1|.|.
TGTGCCATCAGTGACACGGGAGACACTGAAGCTTTCTTT
CAISDTGDTEAFF
>TRBV5-8|TRBJ1-1|.|TRBD1
TGTGCCAGCAGCCTGGGACAGGGTAGGGCTTTCTTT
CASSLGQGRAFF
>TRBV4-3|TRBJ1-6|.|.
TGCGCCAGCAGCCGGGCGGACCGGGGGAAGTCACCCCTCCACTTT
CASSRADRGKSPLHF